Below, one T cell receptor (beta chain) is given with its context. These data originate in a study of blood T cell repertoires in COVID-19. On the study more broadly: COVID-19 samples, acute and convalescent, were from the United States, Italy and Spain. T cells, B-cell-depleted T cells, or PBMCs provided the cDNA or gDNA that served as material.

The ends were cut back, 10 bases at V and 11 bases at J, with 18 bases in the middle. The CDR3 sequence is 13 residues long. CDR1 is MDHEN and CDR2 is SYDVKM in the germline V gene. In the original analysis: Estimates of nucleated cell counts were drawn from the amplification of reference gene primers. Sequenced by immunoSEQ multiplex PCR; TCRdb stores in-frame clones only, minus some. V, J and clone size are taken as reported in that table, and D and trimming were inferred from the DNA itself. The sample yields 65,000 to 80,000 clones, about 90% seen once. The receptor comes from a man aged 50-60 years with active COVID-19. The gene calls are TRBV28 and TRBJ1-6; D remains unclear. The sequenced material came from peripheral blood. Here the CDR3 DNA reads TGTGCCACATCGCCGGCGGCCACGACACCCCTCCACTTT. Its protein product is CATSPAATTPLHF.